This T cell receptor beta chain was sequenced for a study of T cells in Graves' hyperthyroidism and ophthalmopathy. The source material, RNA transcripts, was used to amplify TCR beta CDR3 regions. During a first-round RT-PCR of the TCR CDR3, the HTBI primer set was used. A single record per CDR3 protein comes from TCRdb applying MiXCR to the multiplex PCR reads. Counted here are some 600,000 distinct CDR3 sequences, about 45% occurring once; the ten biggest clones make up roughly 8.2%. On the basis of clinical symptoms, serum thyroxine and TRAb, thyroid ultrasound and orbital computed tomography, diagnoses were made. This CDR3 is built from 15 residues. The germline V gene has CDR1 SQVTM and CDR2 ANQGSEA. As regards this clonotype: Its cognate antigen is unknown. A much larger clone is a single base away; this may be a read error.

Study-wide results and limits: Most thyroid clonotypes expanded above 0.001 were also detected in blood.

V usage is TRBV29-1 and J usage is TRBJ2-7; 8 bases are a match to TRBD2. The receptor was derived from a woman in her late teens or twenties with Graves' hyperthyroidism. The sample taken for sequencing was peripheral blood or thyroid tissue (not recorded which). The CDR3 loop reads CSVEERGALHYEQHF. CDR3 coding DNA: TGCAGCGTTGAAGAGCGGGGGGCCCTCCACTACGAGCAGCACTTC.